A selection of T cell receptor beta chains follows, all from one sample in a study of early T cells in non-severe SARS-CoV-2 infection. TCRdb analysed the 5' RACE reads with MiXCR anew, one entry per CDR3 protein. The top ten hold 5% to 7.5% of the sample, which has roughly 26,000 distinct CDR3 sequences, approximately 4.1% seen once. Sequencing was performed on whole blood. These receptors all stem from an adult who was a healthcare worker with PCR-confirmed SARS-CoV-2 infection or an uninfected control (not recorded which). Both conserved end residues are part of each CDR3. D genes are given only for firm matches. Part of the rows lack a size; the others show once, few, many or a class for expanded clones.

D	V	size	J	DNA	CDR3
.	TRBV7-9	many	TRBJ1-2	TGTGCCAGCAGCTTTCAGGGTACCTATGGCTACACCTTC	CASSFQGTYGYTF
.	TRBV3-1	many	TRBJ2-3	TGTGCCAGCAGCCTGGATGCATCTAGGATGAAATATACGCAGTATTTT	CASSLDASRMKYTQYF
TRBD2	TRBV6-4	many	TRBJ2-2	TGTGCCAGCAGTCCAGTTTCCGGGACTAGTAGCCCCGGGGAGCTGTTTTTT	CASSPVSGTSSPGELFF
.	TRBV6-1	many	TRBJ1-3	TGTGCCAGCAGTGAAGTGGGAGCTGGAAACACCATATATTTT	CASSEVGAGNTIYF
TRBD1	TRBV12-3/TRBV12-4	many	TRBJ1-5	TGTGCCAGCGCTCGACAGGGCCGTCAGCCCCAGCATTTT	CASARQGRQPQHF
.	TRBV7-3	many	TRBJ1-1	TGTGCCAGCAGCACACCTTTGGACAGTCGAATGAACACTGAAGCTTTCTTT	CASSTPLDSRMNTEAFF
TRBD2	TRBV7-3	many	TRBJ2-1	TGTGCCAGCAGCGAACTAGCGGGAGTAGGGAATGAGCAGTTCTTC	CASSELAGVGNEQFF
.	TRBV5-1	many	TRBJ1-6	TGCGCCAGCAGCCCGGGACATACGAATTCACCCCTCCACTTT	CASSPGHTNSPLHF
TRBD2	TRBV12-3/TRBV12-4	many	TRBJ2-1	TGTGCCAGCAGCCGCCATAGCGGGACATCCTACAATGAGCAGTTCTTC	CASSRHSGTSYNEQFF
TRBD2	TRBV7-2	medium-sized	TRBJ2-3	TGTGCCAGCAGCCCTGTTAGCGGGGGCACAGATACGCAGTATTTT	CASSPVSGGTDTQYF
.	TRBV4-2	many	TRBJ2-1	TGTGCCAGCAGCCCAAGCGGGTGGGAGGTAGCCTACAATGAGCAGTTCTTC	CASSPSGWEVAYNEQFF
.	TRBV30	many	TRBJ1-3	TGTGCCTTGGACGTCCTCTCTGGAAACACCATATATTTT	CALDVLSGNTIYF
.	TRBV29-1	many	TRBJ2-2	TGCAGCGTTGTATCTCAGGAGAACACCGGGGAGCTGTTTTTT	CSVVSQENTGELFF
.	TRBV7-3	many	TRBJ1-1	TGTGCCAGCAGCCCGAAGACAAGACTGAACACTGAAGCTTTCTTT	CASSPKTRLNTEAFF
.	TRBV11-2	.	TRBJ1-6	TGTGCCAGCAGCTTAGGTGAAAATTCACCCCTCCACTTT	CASSLGENSPLHF
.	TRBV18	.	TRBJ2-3	TGTGCCAGCTCACCTGGAACCGGGACACGCACAGATACGCAGTATTTT	CASSPGTGTRTDTQYF
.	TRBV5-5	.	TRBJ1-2	TGTGCCAGCAGCTTGGATCAGGGAGTGGTCTATGGCTACACCTTC	CASSLDQGVVYGYTF
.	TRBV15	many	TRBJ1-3	TGTGCCACCAGCAGAGATGCAGTCTCTGGAAACACCATATATTTT	CATSRDAVSGNTIYF
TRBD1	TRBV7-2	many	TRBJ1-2	TGTGCCAGCAGGAACCCCGGGACAGGCGATTATGGCTACACCTTC	CASRNPGTGDYGYTF
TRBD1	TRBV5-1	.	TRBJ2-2	TGCGCCAGCGGAACAGGGGCCGCTTTATCCGGGGAGCTGTTTTTT	CASGTGAALSGELFF
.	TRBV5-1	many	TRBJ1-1	TGCGCCAGCAGCTACTCGGGGGCTCGAGACACTGAAGCTTTCTTT	CASSYSGARDTEAFF
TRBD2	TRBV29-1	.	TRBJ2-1	TGCAGCGTTGAAGACACCCGACTAGCGGGAGGGCTAGATGAGCAGTTCTTC	CSVEDTRLAGGLDEQFF
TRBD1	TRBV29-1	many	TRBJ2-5	TGCAGCGTTGAGGGGGACAGTACGACCCAGTACTTC	CSVEGDSTTQYF
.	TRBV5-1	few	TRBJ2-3	TGCGCCAGCAGCGCCTTTGGATATATGGCAGATACGCAGTATTTT	CASSAFGYMADTQYF
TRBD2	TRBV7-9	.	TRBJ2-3	TGTGCCAGCAGCTTAGGATGGGCGGGAGACCCGGATACGCAGTATTTT	CASSLGWAGDPDTQYF
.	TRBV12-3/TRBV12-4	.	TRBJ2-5	TGTGCCAGCAGTATACAAGAGACCCAGTACTTC	CASSIQETQYF
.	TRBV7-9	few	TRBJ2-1	TGTGCCAGCATCTTCGGGATTAGCGGCAATGAGCAGTTCTTC	CASIFGISGNEQFF
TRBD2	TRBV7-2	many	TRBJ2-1	TGTGCCAGCATCTCACGTCGGACTAGCGGGAGGGCCAACTACAATGAGCAGTTCTTC	CASISRRTSGRANYNEQFF
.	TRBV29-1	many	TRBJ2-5	TGCAGCGTGGTTAGACAGGGAGGAGAGACCCAGTACTTC	CSVVRQGGETQYF
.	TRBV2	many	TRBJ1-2	TGTGCCAGCAGGGCTGACATGCAGGGCTACACCTTC	CASRADMQGYTF
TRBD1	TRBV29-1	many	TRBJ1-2	TGCAGCGTGGGACAGGCACCCGGGGGCTCTTCCTATGGCTACACCTTC	CSVGQAPGGSSYGYTF
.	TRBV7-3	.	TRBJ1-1	TGTGCCAGCAGCTTAGGGGAGGTTACACAGACTGAAGCTTTCTTT	CASSLGEVTQTEAFF
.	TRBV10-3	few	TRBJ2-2	TGTGCCATGGCGACTAGTCAGACCGGGGAGCTGTTTTTT	CAMATSQTGELFF
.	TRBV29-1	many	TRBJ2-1	TGCAGCCTTTGTTCTCCTAACTCCTACAATGAGCAGTTCTTC	CSLCSPNSYNEQFF
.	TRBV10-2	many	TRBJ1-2	TGCGCCAGTAAGTCAGAAAACTATGGCTACACCTTC	CASKSENYGYTF
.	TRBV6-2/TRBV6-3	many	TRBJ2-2	TGTGCCAGCAGTTACTTTTGGGGCTCGAACACCGGGGAGCTGTTTTTT	CASSYFWGSNTGELFF
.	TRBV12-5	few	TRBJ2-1	TGTGCTAGTGGTTTGGCCCTCGGGAGTTCCCTCAACAATGAGCAGTTCTTC	CASGLALGSSLNNEQFF
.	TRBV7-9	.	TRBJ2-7	TGTGCCAGCAGCTTCCCCTACGACGCCTACGAGCAGTACTTC	CASSFPYDAYEQYF
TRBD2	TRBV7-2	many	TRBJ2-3	TGTGCCAGCAGCTCCCAAGTTAGCGGGAGAGCAGATACGCAGTATTTT	CASSSQVSGRADTQYF
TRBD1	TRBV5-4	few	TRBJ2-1	TGTGCCAGCAGCCCGCCGGGACAGGGGATCAATGAGCAGTTCTTC	CASSPPGQGINEQFF
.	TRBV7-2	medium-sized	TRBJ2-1	TGTGCCAGCAGCTTAGGGCTACTGGGACTCAATGAGCAGTTCTTC	CASSLGLLGLNEQFF
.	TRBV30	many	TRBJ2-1	TGTGCCTGGGGCGAGGGATACGGTGGGGGCTACAATGAGCAGTTCTTC	CAWGEGYGGGYNEQFF
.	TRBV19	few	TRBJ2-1	TGTGCCAGTATGCGTGGAAGGGGGTACAATGAGCAGTTCTTC	CASMRGRGYNEQFF
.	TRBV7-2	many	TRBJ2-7	TGTGCCAGCAGCGCGAGTGGACCCTACGAGCAGTACTTC	CASSASGPYEQYF
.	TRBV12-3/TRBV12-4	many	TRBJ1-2	TGTGCCAGCAGTTTAGCTTGGAGGGGTAGCTACACCTTC	CASSLAWRGSYTF
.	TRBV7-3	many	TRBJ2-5	TGTGCCAGCAGCCCCGAGGGGGAGTCGGAGACCCAGTACTTC	CASSPEGESETQYF
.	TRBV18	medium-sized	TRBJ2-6	TGTGCCAGCTCACCACCCAGCCCCCTCTCTGGGGCCAACGTCCTGACTTTC	CASSPPSPLSGANVLTF
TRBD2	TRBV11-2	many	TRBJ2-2	TGTGCCAGCAGCCCAATAAGGGACTACAACACCGGGGAGCTGTTTTTT	CASSPIRDYNTGELFF
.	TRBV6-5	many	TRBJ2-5	TGTGCCAGCAGTCGACTGGGGGGTACTTGGGATTCGCAAGAGACCCAGTACTTC	CASSRLGGTWDSQETQYF
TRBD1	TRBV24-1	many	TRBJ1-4	TGTGCCACCAGTGACTTACCGGGACAGGGGGCATTCGGTCGGGAAAAACTGTTTTTT	CATSDLPGQGAFGREKLFF
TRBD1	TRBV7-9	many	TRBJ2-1	TGTGCCAGCAGCCACCCTCCAGGGGGCGCGAGGAATGAGCAGTTCTTC	CASSHPPGGARNEQFF
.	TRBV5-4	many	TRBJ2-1	TGTGCCAGCAGCTCCGGTCGGGCCTATAATGAGCAGTTCTTC	CASSSGRAYNEQFF
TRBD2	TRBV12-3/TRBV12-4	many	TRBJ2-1	TGTGCCAGCAGCAGACTAGCGCCCTCCTACAATGAGCAGTTCTTC	CASSRLAPSYNEQFF